A selection of T cell receptor beta chains follows, all from one sample in a study of neoadjuvant nivolumab and ipilimumab in lung cancer. Only in-frame clones appear in the TCRdb table, and some are missing; sequencing was by immunoSEQ multiplex PCR. The table records some 20,000 clones, roughly 80% of them present only once. The sample was tumor tissue, taken after neoadjuvant nivolumab, alone or with ipilimumab, at or shortly before surgery. Receptor source: an adult with non-small cell lung cancer. The CDR3 runs from the conserved cysteine through the conserved F or W. A D gene is named only where the DNA matches it firmly. The size of a clone is reported for some rows only, either as once, few or many, or as a class for expanded clones.

d_call j_call clone_size v_call cdr3_nt cdr3_aa
TRBD2 TRBJ2-7 few TRBV15 TGTGCCACCAGCAGAGGACTAGCGGGTTCCTACGAGCAGTACTTC CATSRGLAGSYEQYF
TRBD1 TRBJ2-1 NA TRBV25-1 TGTGCCAGCAGCCGACAGGGTGCCTACAATGAGCAGTTCTTC CASSRQGAYNEQFF
TRBD1 TRBJ2-7 medium-sized TRBV7-3 TGTGCCAGCAGCTTGACAGGGGGCGGCGCCTACGAGCAGTACTTC CASSLTGGGAYEQYF
NA TRBJ1-5 NA TRBV18 TGTGCCAGCTCACCAGGACACAACCAAGACAATAGCAATCAGCCCCAGCATTTT CASSPGHNQDNSNQPQHF
NA TRBJ1-1 NA TRBV6-1 TGTGCCAGCAGTGAATTCACTGAAGCTTTCTTT CASSEFTEAFF
NA TRBJ2-3 NA TRBV4-2 TGTGCCAGCAGCCTTGGTGTCGACGCTCAACGCACAGATACGCAGTATTTT CASSLGVDAQRTDTQYF
NA TRBJ2-7 NA TRBV27 TGTGCCAGCAGTATCCGGGACTCCTACGAGCAGTACTTC CASSIRDSYEQYF
TRBD1 TRBJ1-2 NA TRBV5-1 TGCGCCAGCAGCAGGGACAGCCATGGCTACACCTTC CASSRDSHGYTF
TRBD2 TRBJ2-7 NA TRBV29-1 TGCAGCGTTGTCGGGTTAGCGGGGGGCTACGAGCAGTACTTC CSVVGLAGGYEQYF
NA TRBJ2-5 NA TRBV19 TGTGCCAGTAGCAGGATAGGCGAGACCCAGTACTTC CASSRIGETQYF
NA TRBJ2-7 once TRBV6-4 TGTGCCAGCAGTGACCGCCGGGACGCTACCTACGAGCAGTACTTC CASSDRRDATYEQYF
NA TRBJ1-1 NA TRBV18 TGTGCCAGCTCACCGGCCATCGACACTGAAGCTTTCTTT CASSPAIDTEAFF
NA TRBJ2-7 NA TRBV6-6 TGTGCCAGCAGTTTACCGGGACAAGGGGTCCACGAGCAGTACTTC CASSLPGQGVHEQYF
NA TRBJ2-2 NA TRBV10-1 TGCGCCCGATCGCCGGGGCAGCCGCATGACGGGGAGCTGTTTTTT CARSPGQPHDGELFF
NA TRBJ1-2 NA TRBV6-6 TGTGCCAGCGGGCAGGGTTGGGGCTATGGCTACACCTTC CASGQGWGYGYTF
TRBD1 TRBJ1-2 NA TRBV6-5 TGTGCCAGCAGTCAGACAGGGTACGCTGGCTACACCTTC CASSQTGYAGYTF
NA TRBJ2-1 NA TRBV7-2 TGTGCCAGCAGCTTAGCGGGGGCTTCCACTAGGAATGAGCAGTTCTTC CASSLAGASTRNEQFF
NA TRBJ2-2 few TRBV7-3 TGTGCCAGCAGCTTAACCGGGGGCACCGGGGAGCTGTTTTTT CASSLTGGTGELFF
NA TRBJ2-6 once TRBV27 TGTGCCAGCAGTTTAGTCTTAGGTCCCTCCGTCCTGACTTTC CASSLVLGPSVLTF
TRBD1 TRBJ1-5 NA TRBV29-1 TGCAGCGTTGCCGGGACAGACCCTAATCAGCCCCAGCATTTT CSVAGTDPNQPQHF
NA TRBJ1-5 NA TRBV7-9 TGTGCCAGCAGCGACAGGCTTCAGCCCCAGCATTTT CASSDRLQPQHF
NA TRBJ2-3 NA TRBV5-8 TGTGCCAGCAGCTTCGGCGGGGCGAGCACAGATACGCAGTATTTT CASSFGGASTDTQYF
TRBD2 TRBJ2-1 NA TRBV5-1 TGCGCCAGCAGCCAAGTCCCGGGACTAGCGATGAATGAGCAGTTCTTC CASSQVPGLAMNEQFF
NA TRBJ2-3 NA TRBV9 TGTGCCAGCAGCGTAGGGGAGACCTACATGAGCACGCAGTATTTT CASSVGETYMSTQYF
TRBD1 TRBJ2-7 NA TRBV11-2 TGTGCCAGCAGCCGCGACAGGGACTACGAGCAGTACTTC CASSRDRDYEQYF
TRBD1 TRBJ1-2 NA TRBV5-4 TGTGCCAGCAGTCTGGACAGGCTTTATGGCTACACCTTC CASSLDRLYGYTF
NA TRBJ2-5 NA TRBV4-3 TGCGCCAGCAGCCCTCAAAGGGGGGCCCGAGAGACCCAGTACTTC CASSPQRGARETQYF